This T cell receptor (beta chain) was documented in a study of blood T cell repertoires in COVID-19 (dated by TCRdb to 2020 to 2021). At the level of the whole study: Samples from collaborators originated in the United States, Italy and Spain and spanned both the acute and convalescent phases of COVID-19. Subjects who had been exposed to COVID-19, were actively infected with it, or had recovered from it provided the deeply sampled blood TCRbeta repertoires that made up the dataset. The repertoires were released in a freely available public database intended as a resource for research on the immune response to SARS-CoV-2. The samples were drawn from two sources: the first 160 participants of the ongoing ImmuneRACE study, and fewer than 1,500 subjects contributed by 6 global collaborators. Nearly every sample came with metadata listing a de-identified subject ID, COVID-19 status, age in years and sex. The material from the prospective study consisted of cDNA or gDNA derived from T cells, B-cell-depleted T cells, or PBMCs. Where HLA class I and class II types were available, the types were taken from metadata supplied by the sample provider, not from assay-based typing. The investigation overall reported the following: Clinical and demographic metadata were provided uncurated, with the amount varying by source and participant.

TCRbeta CDR3 regions were amplified from genomic DNA by means of the immunoSEQ Assay, a bias-controlled multiplex PCR. As for the original processing: The number of nucleated cells in each sample was estimated by amplification of reference gene primers within the assay. Sequence reads were collapsed and filtered to measure the absolute abundance of every unique TCRbeta CDR3 rearrangement. For each sample, productive Simpson clonality was calculated as the square root of Simpson's diversity index across productive rearrangements. In TCRdb, the immuneACCESS table is reduced to in-frame sequences with V and J assigned. These tables do not hold every clone; where another copy was compared, an unresolved V gene accounts for under half, and the others remain unexplained. The V and J calls and clone size are taken from that table; D and trimming were inferred from the DNA. The sample table contains about 130,000 clones; only one count was recorded for roughly 89% of them. The top ten constitute roughly 3.9% of the sample.

Comments on this clone: Its antigen remains undetermined. Qualities for individual bases were not recorded, and no much larger clone is one base off.

The CDR3, from cysteine to phenylalanine, totals 18 residues. Only the CDR3 DNA is retained, 54 bases long and in frame from the first base. Trimming takes 5 bases off V and 8 bases off J; junction bases not matched to a gene: 18. From the germline V gene (reference sequence), CDR1 is MNHEY and CDR2 is SMNVEV. One collaborating source in Seattle enrolled patients while the patients were actively infected and followed the patients over time throughout the course of disease. Each collaborating institution followed its own protocols to collect whole blood in K2EDTA tubes. For TCRbeta analysis, collaborator samples were shipped as frozen whole blood, as isolated PBMCs, or as DNA extracted from either sample type.

The sequenced sample was peripheral blood. This TCR derives from a man between 60 and 75 years old with COVID-19, enrolled during active disease. Recombination linked TRBV27 to TRBJ1-2; 12 of the junction bases match TRBD1. The DNA sequence is TGTGCCAGCAGTCCAAACCCAACCGGGACAGGGGGCTTGAGGGGCTACACCTTC. Translated, this gives CASSPNPTGTGGLRGYTF.